A single sample gave rise to the 32 T cell receptor beta chains below, sequenced in a study of blood T cell repertoires in COVID-19. Profiled with immunoSEQ multiplex PCR; TCRdb holds only in-frame clones, not every one. The data contain 200,000 to 300,000 clones, 85% of them seen just once; the ten biggest clones take up 5.1%. Sequencing was performed on peripheral blood. The receptors come from a man aged 50-59 years with COVID-19, enrolled during active disease.

CDR3 residues: CATSRDRGYGYTF. The CDR3 DNA is TGTGCCACCAGCAGAGATCGCGGCTATGGCTACACCTTC. The V gene is TRBV15, the J gene TRBJ1-2; D is uncertain. V was pared by 0 bases and J by 4 bases, with 6 bases between. Germline CDR1 is LNHNV and CDR2 is YYDKDF (reference sequence). This CDR3 spans 13 amino acids.

This clone occurred once. The chain couples TRBV30 to TRBJ2-3, with TRBD1 identical over 7 bases. Germline CDR1 is GTSNPN and CDR2 is SVGIG (reference sequence). The V and J ends lost 0 bases and 4 bases, in that order; junction bases with no gene match: 1. This CDR3 region has 13 residues. This chain's CDR3 is CAWSVGTADTQYF. The CDR3, as DNA: TGTGCCTGGAGTGTAGGGACAGCAGATACGCAGTATTTT.

This clone was detected once. The genes are TRBV7-2 and TRBJ2-3; D not resolved. Deletions cut 2 bases from V and 0 bases from J, with 12 bases between. The CDR3 runs 16 residues. Germline V lookup: CDR1 SGHTA, CDR2 FQGNSA. This CDR3 reads CASSLSWQFSTDTQYF. Here the CDR3 DNA reads TGTGCCAGCAGCTTAAGTTGGCAATTTAGCACAGATACGCAGTATTTT.

This clone has a handful of counts. This rearrangement joins TRBV3-1 (or the pseudogene TRBV3-2) to TRBJ1-1; TRBD1 matches at 7 bases. There are 16 residues in the CDR3. Germline CDR1 is LGHDT and CDR2 is YNNKEL (reference sequence). J lost 0 bases, V lost 5 bases, and 9 bases had no gene match. The DNA for the CDR3 is TGTGCCAGCAGCGCTACGGGACAGAATATGAACACTGAAGCTTTCTTT. It specifies CASSATGQNMNTEAFF.

V gene TRBV5-1 combines with J gene TRBJ2-3; 10 nucleotides line up with TRBD2. Germline CDR1 SGHRS, CDR2 YFSETQ. The CDR3 covers 15 residues. J was trimmed by 4 bases and V by 1 base; bases with no gene match: 3. This CDR3 is CASSLSGGAADTQYF. In DNA form, the CDR3 reads TGCGCCAGCAGCTTGAGCGGGGGGGCCGCAGATACGCAGTATTTT.

V usage is TRBV5-1 and J usage is TRBJ2-7, with 8 positions matching TRBD1. V lost 5 bases, J lost 1 base, and 11 bases stayed unmatched. The CDR3 spans 16 residues. The germline V gene has CDR1 SGHRS and CDR2 YFSETQ. The chain's CDR3 is CASRQQVGTGSYEQYF. CDR3 nucleotides: TGCGCCAGCAGGCAACAAGTCGGGACAGGTTCCTACGAGCAGTACTTC.

The rearrangement links TRBV5-1 to TRBJ1-1, with 7 bases fitting TRBD1. The CDR3 is 14 residues long. The trim removed 3 bases at V and 3 bases at J, leaving 5 bases unmatched. Germline-derived CDR1 and CDR2 are SGHRS and YFSETQ. CDR3 DNA sequence: TGCGCCAGCAGCTCCGGAGACAGGGACACTGAAGCTTTCTTT. Translation: CASSSGDRDTEAFF.

V is TRBV3-1 (or the pseudogene TRBV3-2) and J is TRBJ2-7, with D tentatively TRBD1 (6 bases). V was clipped by 1 base and J by 3 bases, with 7 bases between them. The CDR3 is 13 residues long. Per the germline V gene, CDR1 is LGHDT and CDR2 is YNNKEL (reference sequence). The CDR3 DNA reads as TGTGCCAGCAGCCAAGGACAGGTCTACGAGCAGTACTTC. Translation gives CASSQGQVYEQYF.

The V gene is TRBV4-3, the J gene TRBJ2-1, with 9 bases aligning to TRBD2. Losses at the gene ends were 0 bases for V and 3 bases for J; bases not matched to a gene: 6. This CDR3 spans 17 amino acids. From germline, CDR1 is LGHNA and CDR2 YSLEER. The CDR3 spells CASSQDLSGGYYNEQFF. CDR3 DNA: TGCGCCAGCAGCCAAGATCTAAGCGGGGGGTACTACAATGAGCAGTTCTTC.

The chain links TRBV5-1 to TRBJ2-5; D gene uncertain. Germline lookup yields CDR1 SGHRS and CDR2 YFSETQ. Trimming took off 0 bases at V and 5 bases at J, with 5 bases between the two ends. CDR3 length: 12 amino acids. As DNA, the CDR3 is TGCGCCAGCAGCTTGGCCGCGGAGACCCAGTACTTC. Translated: CASSLAAETQYF.

This clone has only one observation. The rearrangement uses TRBV6-2 or TRBV6-3 and TRBJ1-2; TRBD1 is a possible D gene (5 bases). This CDR3 has 13 amino acids. Trimming removed 5 bases from V and 6 bases from J, with 13 bases in between. From germline, CDR1 is MNHEY and CDR2 SVGEGT. As DNA, the CDR3 is TGTGCCAGCAGTACGCACAGGATAAATGGCTACACCTTC. Protein: CASSTHRINGYTF.

J is TRBJ2-7 and V is TRBV6-5; 9 positions agree with TRBD1. V trimming: 10 bases; J trimming: 1 base; junction bases outside the gene matches: 8. The CDR3 totals 14 residues. CDR1 is MNHEY, CDR2 SVGAGI, per germline. In DNA form, the CDR3 reads TGTGCCATAGCCCGGGACAGGGTATCCTACGAGCAGTACTTC. Protein: CAIARDRVSYEQYF.

The chain employs TRBV14 and TRBJ2-3; D remains ambiguous. The CDR3 extends over 12 amino acids. Germline loops: CDR1 SGHDN, CDR2 FVKESK. Trimming pared 1 base from V and 8 bases from J, leaving 7 bases between. CDR3 coding DNA: TGTGCCAGCAGCCAAGGCCGAGCTACGCAGTATTTT. This codes for CASSQGRATQYF. The full variable domain, with the rest looked up from reference TRBV14 and TRBJ2-3, is EAGVTQFPSHSVIEKGQTVTLRCDPISGHDNLYWYRRVMGKEIKFLLHFVKESKQDESGMPNNRFLAERTGGTYSTLKVQPAELEDSGVYFCASSQGRATQYFGPGTRLTVL.

V and J are TRBV5-1 and TRBJ2-2; possible D gene TRBD1, 5 bases. Germline loops: CDR1 SGHRS, CDR2 YFSETQ. The CDR3 covers 17 residues. Trimming removed 2 bases from V and 0 bases from J, with 14 bases in between. DNA for the CDR3: TGCGCCAGCAGCTTTGAAAGTAGGGGCGCGAACACCGGGGAGCTGTTTTTT. Translating gives CASSFESRGANTGELFF.

J is TRBJ2-1 and V is TRBV15, with D hard to call. The CDR3 is 17 amino acids. V was clipped by 0 bases and J by 3 bases, with 15 bases between them. The germline CDR1 and CDR2 sequences are LNHNV and YYDKDF (reference sequence). The CDR3 spells CATSRDRAPLVYNEQFF. CDR3 DNA sequence: TGTGCCACCAGCAGAGATAGAGCACCCCTAGTCTACAATGAGCAGTTCTTC.

The rearrangement joins TRBV19 to TRBJ2-6, with D possibly matching TRBD1 (5 bases). V lost 3 bases and J lost 1, with 7 bases in between. There are 15 residues in the CDR3. Germline V gives CDR1 LNHDA, CDR2 SQIVND (reference sequence). The CDR3 DNA reads TGTGCCAGTAGTATCCAGGGTTCTGGGGCCAACGTCCTGACTTTC. It codes for CASSIQGSGANVLTF.

V gene TRBV7-9 combines with J gene TRBJ2-1; 8 positions match TRBD2. V trimming: 1 base; J trimming: 3 bases; junction bases outside the gene matches: 8. The CDR3 spans 17 residues. Germline V gene sequence: CDR1 SEHNR, CDR2 FQNEAQ (reference sequence). The CDR3 sequence: CASSLGFGGGLYNEQFF. The CDR3 coding sequence is TGTGCCAGCAGCTTAGGATTTGGCGGGGGGCTCTACAATGAGCAGTTCTTC.

The chain recombines TRBV7-2 with TRBJ1-2; 7 bases are a match to TRBD1. With V trimmed by 4 bases and J by 0 bases, 5 bases remained unmatched. The germline V gene encodes CDR1 SGHTA and CDR2 FQGNSA. This CDR3 comprises 15 residues. The CDR3 loop is CASSSRDSPNYGYTF. In DNA form, the CDR3 reads TGTGCCAGCAGCTCTCGGGACAGCCCTAACTATGGCTACACCTTC.

CDR3 loop: CASSYYRTEQETQYF. The CDR3 nucleotides are TGTGCCAGCAGTTATTATAGGACAGAACAAGAGACCCAGTACTTC. This rearrangement joins TRBV6-8 to TRBJ2-5; tentatively, D is TRBD1 (6 bases). The CDR3 consists of 15 residues. V was trimmed by 3 bases and J by 2 bases, leaving 13 bases between them. Germline-derived CDR1 and CDR2 are MNHGY and SAAAGT.

The V gene is TRBV28, the J gene TRBJ2-7; TRBD2 matches at 8 bases. Per the germline V gene, CDR1 is MDHEN and CDR2 is SYDVKM. V was clipped by 5 bases and J by 6 bases; unmatched bases: 6. There are 13 residues in the CDR3. CDR3 in DNA: TGTGCCAGCAGTGTCTCTAGCGGGCGCGAGCAGTACTTC. It is translated as CASSVSSGREQYF.

CDR3 bases: TGTGCCAGCAGCCGCCGGGGTGGGGATACGCAGTATTTT. It encodes CASSRRGGDTQYF. The chain uses TRBV7-3 and TRBJ2-3; weak D call: TRBD2 (5 bases). CDR3 length: 13 residues. V shed 5 bases and J shed 6 bases, with 12 bases lying between them. CDR1 is SGHTA and CDR2 is FQGTGA in the germline V gene.

The gene calls are TRBV24-1 and TRBJ2-3, with a weak D call TRBD2 (5 bases). Germline CDR1 reads KGHDR; CDR2 reads SFDVKD. Deletions cut 5 bases from V and 6 bases from J, with 17 bases between. This CDR3 has 15 amino acids. In DNA, the CDR3 is TGTGCCACCAGTGTTTGGACGAACCGCGGGGATACGCAGTATTTT. Translated: CATSVWTNRGDTQYF.

The CDR3 nucleotides read TGTGCCAGCGACCGACAGGGGCGGCACGAGCAGTACTTC. This translates into CASDRQGRHEQYF. V gene TRBV6-1 combines with J gene TRBJ2-7; 8 bases match TRBD1. Germline assignment: CDR1 MNHNS and CDR2 SASEGT. The CDR3 runs 13 residues. V dropped 8 bases and J dropped 5; count of bases not matched to a gene: 8.

This chain links TRBV20-1 with TRBJ1-5; D gene uncertain. Germline loops: CDR1 DFQATT, CDR2 SNEGSKA (reference sequence). The CDR3 loop spans 11 amino acids. Trimming cost V 4 bases and J 7 bases, with 8 bases left between them. The DNA for the CDR3 is TGCAGTGCTACAGCAGGCCAGCCCCAGCATTTT. Protein: CSATAGQPQHF.

The CDR3 reads CASSVRGTGQETQYF. CDR3 coding DNA: TGTGCCAGCAGCGTACGGGGGACAGGCCAAGAGACCCAGTACTTC. The chain couples TRBV9 to TRBJ2-5; 8 bases line up with TRBD1. V shed 1 base, J shed 1 base, and the junction held 3 bases outside the gene matches. From germline, CDR1 is SGDLS and CDR2 YYNGEE. CDR3 length: 15 amino acids.

The chain is built from TRBV4-2 and TRBJ2-5; TRBD2 matches at 8 bases. In germline, CDR1 is LGHNA, CDR2 YNFKEQ. V shed 2 bases and J 9 bases; nucleotides not matched to a gene: 5. The CDR3 runs 13 residues. CDR3 nucleotides: TGTGCCAGCAGCCAACCTACTAGCGGAGCCCAGTACTTC. Its protein is CASSQPTSGAQYF.

The V and J genes are TRBV5-8 and TRBJ2-7, with 8 bases fitting TRBD1. CDR1 is SGHTS, CDR2 YDEGEE, per germline. The V gene end was trimmed by 6 bases and the J gene end by 4 bases; junction bases not matched to a gene: 12. This CDR3 is 15 amino acids long. CDR3 in amino acids: CASIGLRDRGYEQYF. The CDR3 DNA reads as TGTGCCAGCATCGGACTTCGCGACAGGGGTTACGAGCAGTACTTC.

The V and J genes are TRBV2 and TRBJ2-3; TRBD1 aligns across 9 bases. Germline CDR1 reads SNHLY; CDR2 reads FYNNEI. With 4 bases clipped from V and 0 bases from J, the junction kept 5 bases outside the gene matches. The CDR3 extends over 16 amino acids. The CDR3 DNA reads as TGTGCCAGCAGTGCGGGGACAGGGATTAGCACAGATACGCAGTATTTT. Translating gives CASSAGTGISTDTQYF.

The CDR3 is CASSLVRLAGANEQFF. CDR3 DNA sequence: TGTGCCAGCAGCTTGGTTCGACTAGCGGGGGCCAATGAGCAGTTCTTC. The chain combines TRBV5-6 with TRBJ2-1; 12 bases align to TRBD2. Germline trimming cut 0 bases from V and 6 bases from J; bases unmatched to any gene: 4. Germline CDR1 and CDR2: SGHDT and YYEEEE. CDR3 length equals 16 residues. The full variable domain, its missing parts supplied by reference TRBV5-6 and TRBJ2-1, is DAGVTQSPTHLIKTRGQQVTLRCSPKSGHDTVSWYQQALGQGPQFIFQYYEEEERQRGNFPDRFSGHQFPNYSSELNVNALLLGDSALYLCASSLVRLAGANEQFFGPGTRLTVL.

This clone turned up a few times. The chain is built from TRBV6-1 and TRBJ2-2; unclear D gene. Germline loops: CDR1 MNHNS, CDR2 SASEGT. This CDR3 spans 13 amino acids. V shed 2 bases and J shed 6 bases, with 7 bases lying between them. As DNA, the CDR3 is TGTGCCAGCAGTGAATCCGTCGCCGGGGAGCTGTTTTTT. This translates into CASSESVAGELFF.

The chain links TRBV30 to TRBJ1-5; maybe TRBD1 (5 bases). The germline gives CDR1 GTSNPN, CDR2 SVGIG (reference sequence). Trimming shortened V by 5 bases and J by 1 base, and 12 bases separated the two germline ends. This CDR3 is 14 amino acids long. This CDR3 is CAWGRQWSNQPQHF. The CDR3, as DNA: TGTGCCTGGGGCAGACAGTGGAGCAATCAGCCCCAGCATTTT.

A remark on this clone: The junction does not match germline at one end; this may be a read error. V usage is TRBV15 and J usage is TRBJ2-3, with 8 bases aligning to TRBD1. Per germline, CDR1 LNHNV and CDR2 YYDKDF (reference sequence). The CDR3 runs 17 residues. For the CDR3, the DNA is TGTGCCACCAGCGGAGAACTCCAGGGGGCCTCCACAGATACGCAGTATTTT. Translating it yields CATSGELQGASTDTQYF.